This T cell receptor beta chain appears in the sequencing data of a study of blood T cell repertoires in COVID-19. Study-level background: Italy, Spain and the United States were the sources of the convalescent and acute COVID-19 samples. Nucleic acid was either cDNA or gDNA, and it came from T cells, B-cell-depleted T cells, or PBMCs.

Methods used by the authors: It was from reference gene primer amplification that nucleated cell counts were estimated. Clones were read by immunoSEQ multiplex PCR, and TCRdb kept only the in-frame ones, dropping some. The V and J calls and the clone size are those of that table, but D and trimming were determined from the DNA. The top ten clones hold 1.5% to 2% of a sample with 100,000 to 120,000 clones, roughly 70% of them seen once. Germline CDR1 and CDR2: SGHRS and YFSETQ. The ends lost 1 base at V and 7 bases at J; junction bases unmatched: 7. The CDR3 length is 15 residues. V gene TRBV5-1 combines with J gene TRBJ2-7; 11 nucleotides line up with TRBD1. The sequenced material came from peripheral blood. The clonotype was recovered from a woman in her thirties or forties with acute or convalescent COVID-19. CDR3 residues: CASSLLGQGAGEQYF. CDR3 nucleotides: TGCGCCAGCAGCTTGCTCGGACAGGGGGCGGGAGAGCAGTACTTC.